This TCR beta chain derives from a study of PD-1 blockade in classical Hodgkin lymphoma. Time point noted: cycle 4 day 1 (C4D1), after more than five weeks of nivolumab. Each patient relapsed following autologous stem cell transplantation, and prior brentuximab vedotin exposure differed. Magnetic negative selection of thawed PBMCs was the method by which CD4+ T cells were purified. The CDR3 loop spans 14 amino acids. Germline V CDR1 and CDR2: SGHTA, FQGNSA. Between the trimmed V and J ends, which lost 5 bases and 10 bases, there was a span of 15 bases. The assay was immunoSEQ multiplex PCR, and TCRdb's table has in-frame clones only and misses some. Of 15,000 to 20,000 clones listed, around 70% were seen once; the top ten hold 2.5%.

The sequence was collected from a human donor with classical Hodgkin lymphoma. The sequenced sample was CD4+ T cells from blood, obtained before the fourth cycle of nivolumab. J is TRBJ1-6 and V is TRBV7-2; D not resolved. The CDR3 DNA reads TGTGCCAGCAGCGAAGGGATGTCCAGCTCACCCCTCCACTTT. The encoded protein is CASSEGMSSSPLHF.